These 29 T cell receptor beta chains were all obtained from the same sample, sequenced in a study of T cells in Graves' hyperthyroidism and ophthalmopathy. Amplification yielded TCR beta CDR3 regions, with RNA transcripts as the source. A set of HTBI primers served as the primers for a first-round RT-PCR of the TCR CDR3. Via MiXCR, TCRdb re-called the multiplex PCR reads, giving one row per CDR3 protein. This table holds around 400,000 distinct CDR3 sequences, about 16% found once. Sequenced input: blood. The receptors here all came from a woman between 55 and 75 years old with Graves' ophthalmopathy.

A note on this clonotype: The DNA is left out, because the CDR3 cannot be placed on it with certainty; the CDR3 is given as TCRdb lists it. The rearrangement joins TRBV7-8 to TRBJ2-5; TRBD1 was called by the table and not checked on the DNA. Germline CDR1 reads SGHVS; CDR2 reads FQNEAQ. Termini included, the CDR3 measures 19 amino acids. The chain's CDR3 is CASSFYICSAPPTPETQYF.

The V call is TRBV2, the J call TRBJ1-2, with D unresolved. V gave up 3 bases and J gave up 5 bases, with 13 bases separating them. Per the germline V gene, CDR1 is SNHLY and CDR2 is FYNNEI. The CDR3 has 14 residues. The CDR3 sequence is CASSEDPSSYGYTF. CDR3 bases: TGTGCCAGCAGTGAGGACCCAAGCTCTTATGGCTACACCTTC.

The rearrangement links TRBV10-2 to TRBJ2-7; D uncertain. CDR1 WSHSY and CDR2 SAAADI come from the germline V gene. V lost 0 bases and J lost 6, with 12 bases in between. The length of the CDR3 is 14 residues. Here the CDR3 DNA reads TGCGCCAGCAGTGAGTCGTTAGGTATTCTCGAGCAGTACTTC. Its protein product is CASSESLGILEQYF.

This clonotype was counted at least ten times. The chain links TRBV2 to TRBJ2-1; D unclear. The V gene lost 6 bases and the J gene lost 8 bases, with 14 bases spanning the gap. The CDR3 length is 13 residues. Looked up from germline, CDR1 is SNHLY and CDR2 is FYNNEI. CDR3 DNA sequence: TGTGCCAGCAGGGCCCCCGGTAGGGATGAGCAGTTCTTC. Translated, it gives CASRAPGRDEQFF.

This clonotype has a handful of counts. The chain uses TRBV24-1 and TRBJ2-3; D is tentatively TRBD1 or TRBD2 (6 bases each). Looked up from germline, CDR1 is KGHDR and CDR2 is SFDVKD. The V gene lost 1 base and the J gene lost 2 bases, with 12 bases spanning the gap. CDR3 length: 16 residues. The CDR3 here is CATSDFGGHLTDTQYF. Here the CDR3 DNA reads TGTGCCACCAGTGATTTCGGGGGACACCTCACAGATACGCAGTATTTT.

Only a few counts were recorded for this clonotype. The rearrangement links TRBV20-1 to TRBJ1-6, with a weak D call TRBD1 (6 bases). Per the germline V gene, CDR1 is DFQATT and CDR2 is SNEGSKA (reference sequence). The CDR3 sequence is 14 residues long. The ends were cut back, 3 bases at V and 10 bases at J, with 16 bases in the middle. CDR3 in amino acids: CSARLSGARSPLHF. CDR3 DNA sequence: TGCAGTGCTAGGTTATCGGGGGCGCGCTCACCCCTCCACTTT.

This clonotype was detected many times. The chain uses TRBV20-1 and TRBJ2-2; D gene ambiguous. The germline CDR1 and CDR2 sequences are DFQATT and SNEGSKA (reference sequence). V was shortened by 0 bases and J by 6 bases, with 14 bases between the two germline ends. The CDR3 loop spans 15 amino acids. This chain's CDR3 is CSARDGPLRAGELFF. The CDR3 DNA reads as TGCAGTGCTAGAGATGGTCCGCTCCGGGCCGGGGAGCTGTTTTTT.

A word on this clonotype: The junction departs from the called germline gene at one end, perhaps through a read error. CDR3 region: CASSRGLGSNGQFF. DNA for the CDR3: TGTGCCAGCAGCCGCGGGCTCGGAAGCAATGGGCAGTTCTTC. The J gene is TRBJ2-1, the V gene TRBV10-3, with D possibly TRBD2 on 5 matching bases. Germline CDR1 and CDR2: ENHRY and SYGVKD. The CDR3 has 14 residues.

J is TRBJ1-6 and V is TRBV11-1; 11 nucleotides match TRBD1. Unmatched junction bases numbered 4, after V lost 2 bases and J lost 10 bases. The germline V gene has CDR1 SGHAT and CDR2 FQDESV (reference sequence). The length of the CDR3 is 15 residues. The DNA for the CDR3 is TGTGCCAGCAGCTTATGGACAGGGGGCGAATCACCCCTCCACTTT. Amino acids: CASSLWTGGESPLHF.

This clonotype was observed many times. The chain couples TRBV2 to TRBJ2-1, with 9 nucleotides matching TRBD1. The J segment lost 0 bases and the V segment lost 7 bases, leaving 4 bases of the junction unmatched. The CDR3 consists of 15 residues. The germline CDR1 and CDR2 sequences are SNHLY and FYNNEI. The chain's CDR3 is CASIYRGRSYNEQFF. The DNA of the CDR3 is TGTGCCAGCATTTACAGGGGGCGCTCCTACAATGAGCAGTTCTTC.

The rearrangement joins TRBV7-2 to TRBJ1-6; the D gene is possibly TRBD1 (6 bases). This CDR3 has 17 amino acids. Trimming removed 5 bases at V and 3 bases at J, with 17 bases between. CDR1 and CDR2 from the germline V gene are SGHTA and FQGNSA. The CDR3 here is CASSPPTGGFYNSPLHF. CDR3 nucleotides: TGTGCCAGCAGCCCCCCCACGGGGGGCTTCTATAATTCACCCCTCCACTTT.

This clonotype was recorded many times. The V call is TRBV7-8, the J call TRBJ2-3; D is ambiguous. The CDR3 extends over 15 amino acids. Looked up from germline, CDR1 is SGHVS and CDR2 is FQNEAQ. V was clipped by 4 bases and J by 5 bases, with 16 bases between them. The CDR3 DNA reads TGTGCCAGCAGCTCGGACCGTTACACAGAAGATACGCAGTATTTT. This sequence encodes CASSSDRYTEDTQYF.

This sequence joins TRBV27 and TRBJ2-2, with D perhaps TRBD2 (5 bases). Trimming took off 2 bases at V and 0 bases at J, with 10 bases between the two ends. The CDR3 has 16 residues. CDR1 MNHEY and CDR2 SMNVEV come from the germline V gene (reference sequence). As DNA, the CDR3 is TGTGCCAGCAGTTTAGTTGGTAGCGCGAACACCGGGGAGCTGTTTTTT. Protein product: CASSLVGSANTGELFF.

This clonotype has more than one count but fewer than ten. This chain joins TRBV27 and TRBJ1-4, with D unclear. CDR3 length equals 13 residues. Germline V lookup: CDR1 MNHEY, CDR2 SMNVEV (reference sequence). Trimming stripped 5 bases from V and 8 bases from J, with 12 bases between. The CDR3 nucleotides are TGTGCCAGCAGTCCCGCCTTAAGGGAAAAACTGTTTTTT. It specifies CASSPALREKLFF.

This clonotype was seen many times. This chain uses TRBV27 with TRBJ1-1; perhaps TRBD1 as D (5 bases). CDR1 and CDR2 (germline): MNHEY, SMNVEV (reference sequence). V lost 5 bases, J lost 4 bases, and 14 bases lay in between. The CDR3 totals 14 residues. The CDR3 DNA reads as TGTGCCAGCAGTAGACAGACGGATGGCACTGAAGCTTTCTTT. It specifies CASSRQTDGTEAFF.

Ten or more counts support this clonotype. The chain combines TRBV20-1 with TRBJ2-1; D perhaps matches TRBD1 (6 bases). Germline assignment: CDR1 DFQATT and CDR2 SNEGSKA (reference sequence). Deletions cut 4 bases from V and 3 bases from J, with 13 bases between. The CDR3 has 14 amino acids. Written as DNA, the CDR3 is TGCAGTGCTAACCCCAGGGGCCTCTACAATGAGCAGTTCTTC. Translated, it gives CSANPRGLYNEQFF.

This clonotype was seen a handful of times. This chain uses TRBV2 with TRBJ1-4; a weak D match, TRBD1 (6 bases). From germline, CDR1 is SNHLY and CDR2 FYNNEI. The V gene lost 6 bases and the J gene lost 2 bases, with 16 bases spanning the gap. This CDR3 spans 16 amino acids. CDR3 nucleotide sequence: TGTGCCAGCAGAACCAGACAGGCGGGGACTAATGAAAAACTGTTTTTT. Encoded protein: CASRTRQAGTNEKLFF.

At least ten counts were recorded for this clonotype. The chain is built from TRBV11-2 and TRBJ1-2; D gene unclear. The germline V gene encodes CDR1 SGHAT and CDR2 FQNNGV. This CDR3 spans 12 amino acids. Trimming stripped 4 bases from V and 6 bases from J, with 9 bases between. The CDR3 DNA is TGTGCCAGCAGCTCCCGACCCCATGGCTACACCTTC. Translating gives CASSSRPHGYTF.

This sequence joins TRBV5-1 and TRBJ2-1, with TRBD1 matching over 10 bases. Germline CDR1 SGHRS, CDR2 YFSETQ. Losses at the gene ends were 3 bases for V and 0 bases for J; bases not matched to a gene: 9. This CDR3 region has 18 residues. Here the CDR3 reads CASSSYRDRGFSYNEQFF. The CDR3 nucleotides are TGCGCCAGCAGCTCCTACCGGGACAGGGGCTTCTCCTACAATGAGCAGTTCTTC.

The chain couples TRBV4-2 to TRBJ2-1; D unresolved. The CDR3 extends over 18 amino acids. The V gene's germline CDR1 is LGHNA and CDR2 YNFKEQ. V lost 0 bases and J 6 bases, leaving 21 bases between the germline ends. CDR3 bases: TGTGCCAGCAGCCAAGATTTCTCCAGGTTCACCATTACCAATGAGCAGTTCTTC. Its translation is CASSQDFSRFTITNEQFF.

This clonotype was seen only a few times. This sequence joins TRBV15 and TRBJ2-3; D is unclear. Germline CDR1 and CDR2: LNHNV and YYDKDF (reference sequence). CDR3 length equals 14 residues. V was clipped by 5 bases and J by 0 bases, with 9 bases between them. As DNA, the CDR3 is TGTGCCACCAGCTTAGACGCGAGCACAGATACGCAGTATTTT. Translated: CATSLDASTDTQYF. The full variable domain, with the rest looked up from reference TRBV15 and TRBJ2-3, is DAMVIQNPRYQVTQFGKPVTLSCSQTLNHNVMYWYQQKSSQAPKLLFHYYDKDFNNEADTPDNFQSRRPNTSFCFLDIRSPGLGDTAMYLCATSLDASTDTQYFGPGTRLTVL.

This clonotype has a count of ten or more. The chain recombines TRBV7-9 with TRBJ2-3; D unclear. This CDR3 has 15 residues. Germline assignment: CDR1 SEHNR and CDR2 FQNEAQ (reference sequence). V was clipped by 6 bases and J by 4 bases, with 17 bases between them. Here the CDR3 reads CASRPPSPTADTQYF. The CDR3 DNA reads TGTGCCAGCAGGCCTCCGAGCCCAACGGCAGATACGCAGTATTTT.

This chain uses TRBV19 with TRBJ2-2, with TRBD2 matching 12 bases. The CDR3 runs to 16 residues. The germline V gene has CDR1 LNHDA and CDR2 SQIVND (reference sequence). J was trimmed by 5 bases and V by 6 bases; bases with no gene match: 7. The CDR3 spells CASSILAGGWTGELFF. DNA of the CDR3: TGTGCCAGTAGCATACTAGCGGGAGGTTGGACCGGGGAGCTGTTTTTT. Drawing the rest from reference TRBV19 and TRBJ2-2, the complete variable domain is DGGITQSPKYLFRKEGQNVTLSCEQNLNHDAMYWYRQDPGQGLRLIYYSQIVNDFQKGDIAEGYSVSREKKESFPLTVTSAQKNPTAFYLCASSILAGGWTGELFFGEGSRLTVL.

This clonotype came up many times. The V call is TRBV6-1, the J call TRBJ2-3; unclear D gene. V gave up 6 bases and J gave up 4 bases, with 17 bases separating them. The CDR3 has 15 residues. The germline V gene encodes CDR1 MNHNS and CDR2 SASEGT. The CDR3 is CASSLMAPGSDTQYF. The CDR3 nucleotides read TGTGCCAGCAGCCTTATGGCCCCCGGTTCAGATACGCAGTATTTT.

As DNA, the CDR3 is TGTGCCAGTAGTACACTAGCGGAGTCCTACGAGCAGTACTTC. It codes for CASSTLAESYEQYF. The rearrangement joins TRBV19 to TRBJ2-7; 8 nucleotides match TRBD2. Looked up from germline, CDR1 is LNHDA and CDR2 is SQIVND (reference sequence). Trimming removed 4 bases from V and 1 base from J; junction bases left unmatched: 3. The CDR3 is 14 residues long.

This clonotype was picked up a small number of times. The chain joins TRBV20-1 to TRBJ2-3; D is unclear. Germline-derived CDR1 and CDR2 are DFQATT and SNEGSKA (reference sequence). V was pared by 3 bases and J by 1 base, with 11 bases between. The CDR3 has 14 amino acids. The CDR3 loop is CSASLARGTDTQYF. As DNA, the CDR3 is TGCAGTGCTAGCTTAGCCCGGGGCACAGATACGCAGTATTTT.

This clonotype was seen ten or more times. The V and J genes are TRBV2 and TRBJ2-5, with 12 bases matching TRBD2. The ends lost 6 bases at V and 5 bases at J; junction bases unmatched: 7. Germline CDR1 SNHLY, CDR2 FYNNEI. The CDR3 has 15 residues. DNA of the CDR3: TGTGCCAGCAGCGTGACTAGCGGGAGTTCTGAGACCCAGTACTTC. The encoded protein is CASSVTSGSSETQYF.

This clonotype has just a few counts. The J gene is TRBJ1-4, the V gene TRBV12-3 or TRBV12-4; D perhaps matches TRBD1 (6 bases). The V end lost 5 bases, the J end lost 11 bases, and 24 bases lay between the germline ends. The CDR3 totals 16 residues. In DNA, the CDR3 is TGTGCCAGCAGTATCCAGGGGAATTGGGGGGATGGGAAACTGTTTTTT. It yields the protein CASSIQGNWGDGKLFF.

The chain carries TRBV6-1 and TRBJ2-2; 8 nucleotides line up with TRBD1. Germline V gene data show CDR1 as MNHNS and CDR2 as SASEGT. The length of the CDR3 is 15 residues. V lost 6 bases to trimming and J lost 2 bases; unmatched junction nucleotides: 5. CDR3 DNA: TGTGCCAGCAGCTACGGACAGGGCAACACCGGGGAGCTGTTTTTT. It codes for CASSYGQGNTGELFF.